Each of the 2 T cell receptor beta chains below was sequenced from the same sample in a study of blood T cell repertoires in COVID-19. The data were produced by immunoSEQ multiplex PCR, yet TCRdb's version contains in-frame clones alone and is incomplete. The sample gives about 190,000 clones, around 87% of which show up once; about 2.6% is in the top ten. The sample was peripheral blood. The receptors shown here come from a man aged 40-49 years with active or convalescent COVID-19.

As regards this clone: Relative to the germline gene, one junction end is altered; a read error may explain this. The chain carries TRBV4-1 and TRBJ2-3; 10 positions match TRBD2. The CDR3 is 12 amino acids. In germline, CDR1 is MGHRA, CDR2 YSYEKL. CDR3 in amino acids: CASSPAAGGYRF. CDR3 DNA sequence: TGCGCCAGCAGCCCTGCAGCGGGGGGGTACCGTTTT.

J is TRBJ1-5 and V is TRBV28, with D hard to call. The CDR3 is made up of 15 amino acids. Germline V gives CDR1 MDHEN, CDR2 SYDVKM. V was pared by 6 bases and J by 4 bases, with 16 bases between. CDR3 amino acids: CASRSDLRLNQPQHF. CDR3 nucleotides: TGTGCCAGCAGGTCGGACCTAAGACTAAATCAGCCCCAGCATTTT.